The 20 T cell receptor beta chains below all came from one sample that was sequenced in a study of OX40 agonist ivuxolimab in advanced cancers. Library generation was performed with the immunoSEQ multiplex PCR assay. The table comes from immuneACCESS by way of TCRdb, which keeps in-frame sequences with V and J called. Part of the clones is missing from these tables; in studies checked, under half for an unresolved V gene and the rest for unknown reasons. This sample is represented by 60,000 to 70,000 clones; 70% to 90% of them were singletons. Around 0.5% of the sample is held by the ten biggest clonotypes. Sequencing was performed on CD4+ or CD8+ T cells sorted from blood, taken in a trial of the OX40 agonist ivuxolimab. The receptors were sampled from an adult with an advanced solid tumor such as melanoma, head and neck, liver or kidney cancer.

The chain uses TRBV7-9 and TRBJ2-5, with D possibly being TRBD2 (6 bases). The V and J ends lost 3 bases and 4 bases respectively, with 12 bases between them. The CDR3 has 14 amino acids. Germline V gene data show CDR1 as SEHNR and CDR2 as FQNEAQ (reference sequence). CDR3 nucleotide sequence: TGTGCCAGCAGCTTTATTTTCGGGGGAGAGACCCAGTACTTC. The encoded protein is CASSFIFGGETQYF.

This sequence joins TRBV7-8 and TRBJ2-5; 12 bases are shared with TRBD2. Germline V gene lookup returns CDR1 SGHVS and CDR2 FQNEAQ. There are 17 residues in the CDR3. The V and J ends lost 7 bases and 5 bases, in that order; junction bases with no gene match: 14. CDR3 bases: TGTGCCAGCACCCCACAGCGGCTAGCGGGGGGGCCGGAGACCCAGTACTTC. Translated, it gives CASTPQRLAGGPETQYF.

The chain combines TRBV7-7 with TRBJ2-5, with 7 nucleotides matching TRBD2. Germline V gives CDR1 SSHAT, CDR2 FNYEAQ (reference sequence). Germline trimming cut 5 bases from V and 4 bases from J; bases unmatched to any gene: 7. The CDR3 runs 14 residues. CDR3 bases: TGTGCCAGCAGCCCAGCGGGACTACCAGAGACCCAGTACTTC. Translating gives CASSPAGLPETQYF.

A word on this clone: Mismatch with germline at one junction end may stem from a read error. V gene TRBV6-6 combines with J gene TRBJ1-2; D unresolved. The CDR3 is made up of 14 amino acids. In germline, CDR1 is MNHNY, CDR2 SVGAGI (reference sequence). CDR3: CASRPAEDYYGYTF. The CDR3 bases are TGTGCTAGCAGGCCAGCAGAAGACTACTATGGCTACACCTTC.

This chain links TRBV23-1 with TRBJ2-5; 7 nucleotides agree with TRBD2. TRBV23-1 is classed as an ORF, of uncertain function. CDR3 size: 15 residues. Trimming at V came to 4 bases and at J to 4 bases, leaving 9 bases not matched to a gene. The chain's CDR3 is CASSPRDYPRETQYF. The CDR3 DNA sequence: TGCGCCAGCAGTCCCAGGGACTACCCCAGAGAGACCCAGTACTTC.

This clone came up a few times. The rearrangement uses TRBV10-3 and TRBJ1-6, with TRBD1 as a possible D gene (6 bases). Germline lookup yields CDR1 ENHRY and CDR2 SYGVKD. V was clipped by 6 bases and J by 5 bases, with 11 bases between them. The CDR3 totals 14 residues. CDR3 in DNA: TGTGCCATCAGGAAGGACAGTCATAATTCACCCCTCCACTTT. It codes for CAIRKDSHNSPLHF.

This sequence joins TRBV2 and TRBJ1-4; 11 positions agree with TRBD1. The V gene end was trimmed by 0 bases and the J gene end by 8 bases; junction bases not matched to a gene: 5. Germline V gene sequence: CDR1 SNHLY, CDR2 FYNNEI. The CDR3 is 16 residues long. The CDR3 spells CASSEAGTGGSEKLFF. CDR3 sequence (DNA): TGTGCCAGCAGTGAAGCAGGGACAGGGGGTAGCGAAAAACTGTTTTTT.

This clone was counted a few times. This sequence joins TRBV5-1 and TRBJ1-5; D unclear. The CDR3 length is 13 residues. Germline lookup yields CDR1 SGHRS and CDR2 YFSETQ. The V end was cut by 2 bases, the J end by 4 bases, with 7 bases between. CDR3 protein: CASSLGPNQPQHF. The CDR3 region has the DNA TGCGCCAGCAGCTTAGGACCAAATCAGCCCCAGCATTTT.

This rearrangement joins TRBV7-2 to TRBJ2-1; D ambiguous. Per germline, CDR1 SGHTA and CDR2 FQGNSA. CDR3 size: 15 residues. V gave up 2 bases and J gave up 9 bases, with 17 bases separating them. The CDR3: CASSLLENSVGEQFF. As DNA, the CDR3 is TGTGCCAGCAGCTTACTGGAGAACAGTGTAGGTGAGCAGTTCTTC.

The J gene is TRBJ2-2, the V gene TRBV5-5; perhaps TRBD1 as D (6 bases). Germline loops: CDR1 SGHKS, CDR2 YYEKEE (reference sequence). This CDR3 contains 15 residues. Trimming left V 0 bases short and J 1 base short, with 7 bases between. The CDR3 nucleotides read TGTGCCAGCAGCTTGGGCAGGGGGAACACCGGGGAGCTGTTTTTT. Protein: CASSLGRGNTGELFF.

The J gene is TRBJ2-7, the V gene TRBV6-5; TRBD1 matches at 7 bases. Trimming removed 2 bases from V and 1 base from J; junction bases left unmatched: 5. Germline V gives CDR1 MNHEY, CDR2 SVGAGI. The CDR3 sequence is 15 residues long. CDR3 DNA: TGTGCCAGCAGTTACGGGGACAGAACATCCTACGAGCAGTACTTC. It codes for CASSYGDRTSYEQYF.

The table lists this clone with a count of one. This CDR3 is CASSRAINEKLFF. In DNA form, the CDR3 reads TGTGCCAGCAGCCGAGCGATCAATGAAAAACTGTTTTTT. V usage is TRBV14 and J usage is TRBJ1-4; D unclear. The ends were cut back, 4 bases at V and 5 bases at J, with 8 bases in the middle. The germline gives CDR1 SGHDN, CDR2 FVKESK. This CDR3 has 13 amino acids. Using reference TRBV14 and TRBJ1-4 for the parts outside the CDR3, the full variable domain is EAGVTQFPSHSVIEKGQTVTLRCDPISGHDNLYWYRRVMGKEIKFLLHFVKESKQDESGMPNNRFLAERTGGTYSTLKVQPAELEDSGVYFCASSRAINEKLFFGSGTQLSVL.

This rearrangement joins TRBV30 to TRBJ2-5; D gene ambiguous. The V gene lost 1 base and the J gene lost 1 base, with 10 bases spanning the gap. Germline V gene sequence: CDR1 GTSNPN, CDR2 SVGIG (reference sequence). The CDR3 has 14 residues. The CDR3 nucleotides read TGTGCCTGGAGTGGCCCGAGGCTCCAAGAGACCCAGTACTTC. Its protein is CAWSGPRLQETQYF.

The chain carries TRBV9 and TRBJ2-3, with no clear D. V lost 0 bases and J 0 bases, leaving 8 bases between the germline ends. The CDR3 sequence is 15 residues long. CDR1 is SGDLS and CDR2 is YYNGEE in the germline V gene. The CDR3 bases are TGTGCCAGCAGCGTAGGACCCATTAGCACAGATACGCAGTATTTT. This encodes CASSVGPISTDTQYF.

This clone appeared a few times. The gene calls are TRBV7-9 and TRBJ2-7; D gene ambiguous. The CDR3 extends over 14 amino acids. CDR1 and CDR2 (germline): SEHNR, FQNEAQ (reference sequence). With 7 bases removed from V and 6 bases from J, the gap between germline ends came to 19 bases. The CDR3 protein is CASTDQGDGREQYF. The DNA of the CDR3 is TGTGCCAGCACTGATCAAGGTGACGGTCGCGAGCAGTACTTC.

This clone came up once. The same CDR3 is also encoded by other DNA sequences in this sample. CDR3: CAISRETGAYGYTF. The CDR3 DNA follows: TGTGCCATCAGTCGAGAAACAGGGGCTTATGGCTACACCTTC. The chain links TRBV10-3 to TRBJ1-2, with 7 bases lining up with TRBD1. Losses at the gene ends were 5 bases for V and 5 bases for J; bases not matched to a gene: 8. The CDR3 length is 14 residues. CDR1 and CDR2 from the germline V gene are ENHRY and SYGVKD.

CDR3 region: CASSQEVSGTQYF. CDR3 DNA sequence: TGCGCCAGCAGCCAAGAGGTTTCCGGTACGCAGTATTTT. V and J are TRBV4-3 and TRBJ2-3; D is ambiguous. CDR1 and CDR2 from the germline V gene are LGHNA and YSLEER. This CDR3 is built from 13 residues. Between the trimmed V and J ends, which lost 0 bases and 8 bases, there was a span of 9 bases.

The genes are TRBV27 and TRBJ1-1, with a tentative D call TRBD1 (6 bases). The CDR3 is made up of 14 amino acids. Trimming took off 6 bases at V and 4 bases at J, with 15 bases between the two ends. In germline, CDR1 is MNHEY, CDR2 SMNVEV (reference sequence). The CDR3 reads CASSRGASITEAFF. The CDR3 DNA is TGTGCCAGCAGCCGGGGGGCCTCGATCACTGAAGCTTTCTTT.

The chain recombines TRBV5-1 with TRBJ1-1; no definite D call. The CDR3 covers 13 residues. Germline V gene data show CDR1 as SGHRS and CDR2 as YFSETQ. The V end lost 2 bases, the J end lost 3 bases, and 8 bases lay between the germline ends. CDR3 coding DNA: TGCGCCAGCAGCTTTATTAAGGACACTGAAGCTTTCTTT. It translates to CASSFIKDTEAFF.

CDR3 residues: CASSPASGSFTEQFF. The CDR3 DNA follows: TGTGCCAGCTCACCGGCTAGCGGGAGTTTCACTGAGCAGTTCTTC. This chain links TRBV18 with TRBJ2-1; 10 positions match TRBD2. V was pared by 3 bases and J by 9 bases, with 8 bases of the junction left unmatched. CDR1 and CDR2 from the germline V gene are KGHSH and LQKENI. The CDR3 has 15 residues.